This T cell receptor (beta chain) was profiled in a study of control samples from healthy donors and cancer patients. Germline V gives CDR1 MNHEY, CDR2 SMNVEV (reference sequence). Trimming cost V 2 bases and J 5 bases, with 12 bases left between them. CDR3 length: 14 residues. Profiling relied on immunoSEQ multiplex PCR, and the TCRdb table lists in-frame clones only, not all of them. Seen here are more than 150,000 clones, approximately 90% observed once, and the top ten hold roughly 0.7%. This chain uses TRBV27 with TRBJ1-1; D unresolved. The sequence was collected from a woman in her thirties in good health. The material sequenced was blood. The CDR3 region has the DNA TGTGCCAGCAGTTTACGTCCTAGAGGGACTGAAGCTTTCTTT. It is translated as CASSLRPRGTEAFF.